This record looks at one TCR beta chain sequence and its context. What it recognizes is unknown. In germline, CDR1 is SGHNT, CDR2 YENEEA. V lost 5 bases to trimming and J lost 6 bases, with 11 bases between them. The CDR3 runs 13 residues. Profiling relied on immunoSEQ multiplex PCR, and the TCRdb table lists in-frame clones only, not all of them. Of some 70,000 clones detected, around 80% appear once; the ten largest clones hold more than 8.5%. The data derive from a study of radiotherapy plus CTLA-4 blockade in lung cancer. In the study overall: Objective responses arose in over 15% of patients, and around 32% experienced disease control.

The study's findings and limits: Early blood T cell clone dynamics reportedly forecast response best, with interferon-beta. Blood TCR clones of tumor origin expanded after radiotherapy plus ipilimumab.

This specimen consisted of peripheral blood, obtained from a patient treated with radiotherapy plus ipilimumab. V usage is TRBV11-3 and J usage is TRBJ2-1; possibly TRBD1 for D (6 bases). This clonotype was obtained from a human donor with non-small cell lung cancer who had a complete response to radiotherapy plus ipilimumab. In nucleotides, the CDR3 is TGTGCCAGCAGCCCCGGACAGCGCAATGAGCAGTTCTTC. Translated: CASSPGQRNEQFF.